The rows below give T cell receptor beta chains drawn from one sample of a study of T cells in localized non-small cell lung cancer. This table comes from immunoSEQ multiplex PCR, and its TCRdb copy is limited to in-frame clones, with some not included. The sample comprises 48,000 or so clones, approximately 80% of which are singletons, and around 16% rests with the top ten. This sample comprised peripheral blood, obtained before any cancer treatment. Receptors were obtained from a man aged 40-75 years with stage I squamous cell lung carcinoma. Each CDR3 is given with its conserved first and last residue. A D gene is named only where the DNA matches it firmly. A row's size may be missing; if present it is once, few, many or a size class.

TRBD2,once,TRBJ2-5,TRBV5-1,TGCGCCAGCAGCACAGGGACTAGCAGAGACCCCCAGTACTTC,CASSTGTSRDPQYF
.,.,TRBJ1-5,TRBV6-5,TGTGCCAGCAGTTACCCGGGACAGCCCCAGCATTTT,CASSYPGQPQHF
.,.,TRBJ2-5,TRBV7-2,TGTGCCAGCAGCTCAAACAGGGTTGAGACCCAGTACTTC,CASSSNRVETQYF
.,.,TRBJ1-6,TRBV18,TGTGCCAGCTCACCAAATACAAGAGCAAATAATTCACCCCTCCACTTT,CASSPNTRANNSPLHF
.,.,TRBJ2-3,TRBV6-5,TGTGCCAGCAGTTACGAGATTCGTAGCACAGATACGCAGTATTTT,CASSYEIRSTDTQYF
.,.,TRBJ2-3,TRBV9,TGTGCCAGCAGCCCCACATGGGCCTTCACAGATACGCAGTATTTT,CASSPTWAFTDTQYF
TRBD1,.,TRBJ2-7,TRBV18,TGTGCCAGCTCACCTGGACAGGGGGGACCCTACGAGCAGTACTTC,CASSPGQGGPYEQYF
.,few,TRBJ2-7,TRBV11-3,TGTGCCAGCAGCAAGACTGGAGCCTACGAGCAGTACTTC,CASSKTGAYEQYF
.,.,TRBJ2-7,TRBV6-6,TGTGCCAGCAGTCCCACCGGGAGCGACGGCACCTACGAGCAGTACTTC,CASSPTGSDGTYEQYF
.,.,TRBJ1-4,TRBV7-9,TGTGCCAGCAGCTTACAGGGTGAAAAACTGTTTTTT,CASSLQGEKLFF
TRBD1,.,TRBJ2-1,TRBV5-1,TGCGCCAGCAGTGGACAGGGGTCCTACAATGAGCAGTTCTTC,CASSGQGSYNEQFF
.,few,TRBJ2-3,TRBV7-9,TGTGCCAGCAGCCTAGGGTTGTCAAGGGGGGGCCAAAGCACAGATACGCAGTATTTT,CASSLGLSRGGQSTDTQYF
TRBD2,.,TRBJ2-1,TRBV19,TGTGCCAGTAGCCTAGGCCTAGCGGACTCCTCCAATGAGCAGTTCTTC,CASSLGLADSSNEQFF
TRBD1,.,TRBJ2-7,TRBV20-1,TGCAGTGCCGGACAGGGAAACGAGCAGTACTTC,CSAGQGNEQYF